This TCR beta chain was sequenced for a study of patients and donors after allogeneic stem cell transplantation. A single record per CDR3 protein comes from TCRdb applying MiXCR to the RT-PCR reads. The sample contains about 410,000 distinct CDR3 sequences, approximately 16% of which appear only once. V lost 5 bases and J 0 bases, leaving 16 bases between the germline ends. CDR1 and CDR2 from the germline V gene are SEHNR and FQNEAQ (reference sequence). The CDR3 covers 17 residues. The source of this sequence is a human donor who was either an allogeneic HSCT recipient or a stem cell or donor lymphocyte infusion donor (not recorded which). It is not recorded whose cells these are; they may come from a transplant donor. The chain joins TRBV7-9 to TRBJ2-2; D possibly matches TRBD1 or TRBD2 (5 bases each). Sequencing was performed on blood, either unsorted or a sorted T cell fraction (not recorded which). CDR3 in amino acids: CASSIPGRSANTGELFF. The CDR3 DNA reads TGTGCCAGCAGCATACCGGGACGCAGCGCGAACACCGGGGAGCTGTTTTTT.